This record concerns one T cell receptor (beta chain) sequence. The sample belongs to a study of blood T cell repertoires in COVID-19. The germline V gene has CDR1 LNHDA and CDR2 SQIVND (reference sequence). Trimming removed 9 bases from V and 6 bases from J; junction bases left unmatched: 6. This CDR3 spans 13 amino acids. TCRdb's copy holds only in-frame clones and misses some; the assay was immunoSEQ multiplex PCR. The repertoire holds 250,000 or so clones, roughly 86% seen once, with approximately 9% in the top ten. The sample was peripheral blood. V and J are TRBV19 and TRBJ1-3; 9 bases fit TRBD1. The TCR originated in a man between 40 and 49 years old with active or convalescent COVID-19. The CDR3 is CASRRTGVNTIYF. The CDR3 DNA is TGTGCCAGCCGGCGGACAGGGGTAAACACCATATATTTT.